These 20 T cell receptor beta chains were sequenced from one sample in a study of T cells in narcolepsy. Libraries were prepared by immunoSEQ multiplex PCR; TCRdb keeps only in-frame clonotypes and omits some of them. Of around 31,000 clones detected, around 80% appear once; the ten largest clones hold about 1.2%. The sample consisted of CD45RA- memory CD4+ T cells from PBMCs. Every receptor here comes from a human donor with narcolepsy.

This clone was seen a few times. V gene TRBV6-6 combines with J gene TRBJ1-5; D ambiguous. The V gene's germline CDR1 is MNHNY and CDR2 SVGAGI (reference sequence). With 10 bases removed from V and 8 bases from J, the gap between germline ends came to 9 bases. The CDR3 spans 10 residues. The CDR3 region has the DNA TGTGCCACCTCCATAAAGCCCCAGCATTTT. Encoded protein: CATSIKPQHF.

This chain uses TRBV29-1 with TRBJ2-7; 11 bases match TRBD1. Germline V lookup: CDR1 SQVTM, CDR2 ANQGSEA. The CDR3 length is 15 residues. V dropped 2 bases and J dropped 0; count of bases not matched to a gene: 3. The CDR3: CSVEFGQGASYEQYF. CDR3 nucleotide sequence: TGCAGCGTTGAATTTGGACAGGGGGCCTCCTACGAGCAGTACTTC.

The V and J genes are TRBV10-3 and TRBJ1-1; the D gene is possibly TRBD1 (5 bases). From germline, CDR1 is ENHRY and CDR2 SYGVKD. The V and J ends lost 5 bases and 4 bases respectively, with 14 bases between them. This CDR3 spans 14 amino acids. Here the CDR3 DNA reads TGTGCCATCAGTCTCCGGGACCCCGCCACTGAAGCTTTCTTT. Translation: CAISLRDPATEAFF.

The chain has TRBV19 and TRBJ1-2, with 8 bases identical to TRBD1. This CDR3 comprises 14 residues. Germline assignment: CDR1 LNHDA and CDR2 SQIVND (reference sequence). Unmatched junction bases numbered 8, after V lost 3 bases and J lost 8 bases. The CDR3, as DNA: TGTGCCAGTAGTATGGTGACAGGGGCTGAGGGCTACACCTTC. Amino acids: CASSMVTGAEGYTF. Full variable domain (missing parts from reference TRBV19 and TRBJ1-2): DGGITQSPKYLFRKEGQNVTLSCEQNLNHDAMYWYRQDPGQGLRLIYYSQIVNDFQKGDIAEGYSVSREKKESFPLTVTSAQKNPTAFYLCASSMVTGAEGYTFGSGTRLTVV.

This chain uses TRBV28 with TRBJ2-4; a possible D gene is TRBD2 (5 bases). The germline CDR1 and CDR2 sequences are MDHEN and SYDVKM. This CDR3 is built from 13 residues. The germline V and J ends were trimmed by 2 bases and 9 bases, with 11 bases remaining between them. CDR3 DNA: TGTGCCAGCAGTTTAGCGGACGGAGGCATTCAGTACTTC. Translating it yields CASSLADGGIQYF.

V gene TRBV9 combines with J gene TRBJ2-3; 10 bases line up with TRBD1. The CDR3 is made up of 16 amino acids. V lost 0 bases and J lost 4; bases outside the gene matches: 5. Germline-derived CDR1 and CDR2 are SGDLS and YYNGEE. CDR3 bases: TGTGCCAGCAGCGTAGTGGGACAGGGGATCCCAGATACGCAGTATTTT. It is translated as CASSVVGQGIPDTQYF.

The rearrangement uses TRBV5-1 and TRBJ1-3, with 7 bases aligning to TRBD1. Per the germline V gene, CDR1 is SGHRS and CDR2 is YFSETQ. The CDR3 contains 14 residues. Germline trimming cut 1 base from V and 4 bases from J; bases unmatched to any gene: 2. CDR3 sequence reads: CASSLSGQGNTIYF. CDR3 nucleotide sequence: TGCGCCAGCAGCTTGTCGGGACAGGGAAACACCATATATTTT. Combining the CDR3 with reference TRBV5-1 and TRBJ1-3 gives the whole variable domain KAGVTQTPRYLIKTRGQQVTLSCSPISGHRSVSWYQQTPGQGLQFLFEYFSETQRNKGNFPGRFSGRQFSNSRSEMNVSTLELGDSALYLCASSLSGQGNTIYFGEGSWLTVV.

The chain links TRBV2 to TRBJ1-3, with D tentatively TRBD1 (5 bases). The V gene lost 6 bases and the J gene lost 0 bases, with 18 bases spanning the gap. Germline assignment: CDR1 SNHLY and CDR2 FYNNEI. There are 17 residues in the CDR3. Written as DNA, the CDR3 is TGTGCCAGCAGAAAAGGTCAGGGCGTAACCTCTGGAAACACCATATATTTT. Residues: CASRKGQGVTSGNTIYF.

The chain links TRBV5-4 to TRBJ2-7; D might be TRBD1 (6 bases). The V end lost 0 bases, the J end lost 5 bases, and 12 bases lay between the germline ends. Germline CDR1 SGHNT, CDR2 YYREEE (reference sequence). The CDR3 is 14 residues long. Here the CDR3 DNA reads TGTGCCAGCAGCTTGGATCCAGGGGCCGACGAGCAGTACTTC. It yields the protein CASSLDPGADEQYF.

The chain has TRBV28 and TRBJ1-1; D perhaps matches TRBD1 (5 bases). Germline V gene lookup returns CDR1 MDHEN and CDR2 SYDVKM. Trimming left V 1 base short and J 4 bases short, with 13 bases between. The CDR3 consists of 15 residues. The CDR3 is CASSLFRGRVTEAFF. CDR3 nucleotides: TGTGCCAGCAGTTTATTTAGGGGCAGGGTCACTGAAGCTTTCTTT.

The chain links TRBV30 to TRBJ2-5; D call uncertain. Trimming took off 2 bases at V and 3 bases at J, with 16 bases between the two ends. Germline-derived CDR1 and CDR2 are GTSNPN and SVGIG (reference sequence). The CDR3 has 15 residues. The CDR3 region is CAWSRGHGKEETQYF. The CDR3, as DNA: TGTGCCTGGAGTCGAGGTCACGGAAAGGAAGAGACCCAGTACTTC.

This chain joins TRBV7-9 and TRBJ2-7; 8 bases map to TRBD2. V lost 5 bases to trimming and J lost 3 bases; unmatched junction nucleotides: 6. Germline V lookup: CDR1 SEHNR, CDR2 FQNEAQ (reference sequence). The length of the CDR3 is 14 residues. CDR3 coding DNA: TGTGCCAGCAGCCTCACAGGGACTAGCTACGAGCAGTACTTC. Protein: CASSLTGTSYEQYF.

The genes are TRBV4-2 and TRBJ2-3; D not resolved. The CDR3 length is 17 residues. The germline V gene has CDR1 LGHNA and CDR2 YNFKEQ. V lost 1 base to trimming and J lost 0 bases, with 14 bases between them. In DNA, the CDR3 is TGTGCCAGCAGCCAAGCTGGTCAGAAGATTAGCACAGATACGCAGTATTTT. Translating gives CASSQAGQKISTDTQYF.

The genes are TRBV19 and TRBJ2-1; TRBD1 matches at 12 bases. V lost 8 bases and J lost 11; bases outside the gene matches: 7. Germline V gene sequence: CDR1 LNHDA, CDR2 SQIVND (reference sequence). The CDR3 has 13 residues. The CDR3 coding sequence is TGTGCCAGTGCGGGACAGGGGGCTAGCAAGCAGTTCTTC. Its translation: CASAGQGASKQFF.

The chain combines TRBV5-1 with TRBJ1-1; D is possibly TRBD1 (5 bases). The V end lost 3 bases, the J end lost 6 bases, and 33 bases lay between the germline ends. CDR3 length equals 20 residues. Germline assignment: CDR1 SGHRS and CDR2 YFSETQ. Written as DNA, the CDR3 is TGCGCCAGCAGCTCCTATTCGGCCAGGGCGGGTTTAAGGGCGGCCGCTGAAGCTTTCTTT. Translating it yields CASSSYSARAGLRAAAEAFF.

This sequence joins TRBV6-1 and TRBJ2-6; possibly TRBD2 for D (6 bases). The CDR3 runs to 18 residues. Between the trimmed V and J ends, which lost 4 bases and 0 bases, there was a span of 16 bases. CDR1 and CDR2 from the germline V gene are MNHNS and SASEGT. CDR3 nucleotides: TGTGCCAGCAGTGTTCAACTAGCCCAACTCTCTGGGGCCAACGTCCTGACTTTC. As protein: CASSVQLAQLSGANVLTF.

The V call is TRBV20-1, the J call TRBJ2-7, with D unclear. The CDR3 runs to 10 residues. CDR1 DFQATT and CDR2 SNEGSKA come from the germline V gene (reference sequence). The V and J ends lost 3 bases and 5 bases respectively, with 5 bases between them. The CDR3 loop reads CSASRNEQYF. For the CDR3, the DNA is TGCAGTGCTAGCAGGAACGAGCAGTACTTC.

The chain couples TRBV5-1 to TRBJ2-3; D call uncertain. The V and J ends lost 2 bases and 6 bases respectively, with 10 bases between them. CDR3 length: 13 residues. The germline CDR1 and CDR2 sequences are SGHRS and YFSETQ. DNA of the CDR3: TGCGCCAGCAGCTTACGGATGGGGGATACGCAGTATTTT. As protein: CASSLRMGDTQYF. Looking up the rest from reference TRBV5-1 and TRBJ2-3 gives the full variable domain: KAGVTQTPRYLIKTRGQQVTLSCSPISGHRSVSWYQQTPGQGLQFLFEYFSETQRNKGNFPGRFSGRQFSNSRSEMNVSTLELGDSALYLCASSLRMGDTQYFGPGTRLTVL.

In DNA, the CDR3 is TGCAGCTCTATACGGGACGGGGAAGAAGAGACCCAGTACTTC. It specifies CSSIRDGEEETQYF. The chain has TRBV29-1 and TRBJ2-5; D is perhaps TRBD1 or TRBD2 (5 bases each). The V and J ends lost 8 bases and 3 bases respectively, with 19 bases between them. The CDR3 has 14 amino acids. Germline V gives CDR1 SQVTM, CDR2 ANQGSEA.

This clone has a handful of counts. The chain combines TRBV19 with TRBJ2-1, with 11 nucleotides matching TRBD1. Germline CDR1 is LNHDA and CDR2 is SQIVND (reference sequence). The CDR3 has 15 residues. With 4 bases clipped from V and 7 bases from J, the junction kept 6 bases outside the gene matches. In DNA form, the CDR3 reads TGTGCCAGTAGTAAAGGACAGGGGGCTACAAATGAGCAGTTCTTC. Protein: CASSKGQGATNEQFF.